This T cell receptor (beta chain) was sequenced in a study of blood T cell repertoires in COVID-19. Germline CDR1 MDHEN, CDR2 SYDVKM. Trimming removed 3 bases from V and 7 bases from J, with 16 bases in between. The CDR3 is 15 residues long. Study processing details: Estimation of nucleated cell counts relied on the amplification of reference gene primers. TCRdb keeps only in-frame clones here, not all; method: immunoSEQ multiplex PCR. That table gives V, J and clone size, and the DNA gave D and trimming. The data show fewer than 150,000 clones, with more than 75% seen just once and approximately 10% held by the top ten.

The receptor was derived from a man aged 55 to 70 who had recovered from COVID-19. V is TRBV28 and J is TRBJ1-5; tentatively, D is TRBD1 (5 bases). The specimen was peripheral blood. The CDR3 DNA reads TGTGCCAGCAGTTTTGGAAGGAGGGGAGGACAGCCCCAGCATTTT. Translated: CASSFGRRGGQPQHF.